This TCR beta chain was obtained from a study of control samples from healthy donors and cancer patients. The CDR3 extends over 14 amino acids. Between the trimmed V and J ends, which lost 6 bases and 4 bases, there was a span of 18 bases. CDR1 and CDR2 from the germline V gene are SQVTM and ANQGSEA. Produced via immunoSEQ multiplex PCR; TCRdb's table is partial and in-frame only. The sample consists of around 110,000 clones, about 93% of them appearing once. Specimen: blood. The clonotype comes from a man younger than 45 in good health. V usage is TRBV29-1 and J usage is TRBJ1-2; D perhaps matches TRBD1 (5 bases). The CDR3: CSVADTGEPYGYTF. CDR3 nucleotide sequence: TGCAGCGTCGCGGACACAGGCGAACCCTATGGCTACACCTTC. The full variable domain, with the rest looked up from reference TRBV29-1 and TRBJ1-2, is SAVISQKPSRDICQRGTSLTIQCQVDSQVTMMFWYRQQPGQSLTLIATANQGSEATYESGFVIDKFPISRPNLTFSTLTVSNMSPEDSSIYLCSVADTGEPYGYTFGSGTRLTVV.